This TCR beta chain is from a study of blood T cell repertoires in COVID-19. About the research overall: The United States, Italy and Spain supplied acute and convalescent COVID-19 samples. PBMCs, B-cell-depleted T cells, or T cells provided the cDNA or gDNA that made up the material.

V lost 5 bases, J lost 2 bases, and 6 bases stayed unmatched. The CDR3 has 14 amino acids. Germline V gene sequence: CDR1 MNHEY, CDR2 SVGAGI. Original processing methods: Nucleated cell counts were estimated from reference gene primer amplification. Method: immunoSEQ multiplex PCR; TCRdb's copy keeps in-frame clones and lacks some. V and J calls and clone size are those listed in that table; D and trimming were worked out from the DNA. The table shows some 340,000 clones, with 85% occurring only once. Sequenced material: peripheral blood. The sequence was collected from a woman between 18 and 29 years old with acute or convalescent COVID-19. The J gene is TRBJ2-7, the V gene TRBV6-5; TRBD1 matches at 7 bases. CDR3 residues: CASSPRQGAYEQYF. Written as DNA, the CDR3 is TGTGCCAGCAGTCCTAGACAGGGTGCCTACGAGCAGTACTTC.